Below, 22 T cell receptor beta chains from the same sample are listed, as sequenced in a study of Graves' ophthalmopathy and Graves' hyperthyroidism. TCR beta CDR3 regions were amplified from RNA transcripts. Investigators did first-round RT-PCR with HTBI primers, then second-round multiplex PCR. A single record per CDR3 protein comes from TCRdb applying MiXCR to the multiplex PCR reads. The sample carries about 400,000 distinct CDR3 sequences, 18% recorded once. The specimen sequenced was peripheral blood. These receptors were collected from a woman aged 18 to 35 with Graves' ophthalmopathy.

The table lists this clonotype with a few counts. V usage is TRBV28 and J usage is TRBJ2-2; tentative D call: TRBD2 (5 bases). Trimming cost V 2 bases and J 1 base, with 11 bases left between them. This CDR3 region has 16 residues. Germline assignment: CDR1 MDHEN and CDR2 SYDVKM. The CDR3 here is CASSLGQEVNTGELFF. The CDR3 DNA follows: TGTGCCAGCAGTTTAGGGCAGGAGGTGAACACCGGGGAGCTGTTTTTT.

This clonotype was seen many times. The rearrangement joins TRBV12-3 or TRBV12-4 to TRBJ2-7, with a tentative D call TRBD1 (6 bases). The V gene lost 11 bases and the J gene lost 2 bases, with 16 bases spanning the gap. This CDR3 is 13 amino acids long. In DNA, the CDR3 is TGTGCCTCTGGTGGGGGACACACCTACGAGCAGTACTTC. Translated, it gives CASGGGHTYEQYF.

This clonotype was detected many times. V is TRBV27 and J is TRBJ2-2; D possibly corresponds to TRBD1 (7 bases). The CDR3 consists of 16 residues. V lost 6 bases and J lost 4, with 18 bases in between. Germline assignment: CDR1 MNHEY and CDR2 SMNVEV (reference sequence). For the CDR3, the DNA is TGTGCCAGCAGCTATGGAGGGGGCATGGGCACCGGGGAGCTGTTTTTT. Encoded protein: CASSYGGGMGTGELFF.

V gene TRBV28 combines with J gene TRBJ1-1; D is undetermined. The CDR3 covers 14 residues. The germline gives CDR1 MDHEN, CDR2 SYDVKM. The V gene lost 5 bases and the J gene lost 1 base, with 11 bases spanning the gap. The chain's CDR3 is CASSTTKANTEAFF. CDR3 nucleotide sequence: TGTGCCAGCAGTACGACCAAAGCGAACACTGAAGCTTTCTTT. The entire variable domain, with the rest obtained from reference TRBV28 and TRBJ1-1, is as follows: DVKVTQSSRYLVKRTGEKVFLECVQDMDHENMFWYRQDPGLGLRLIYFSYDVKMKEKGDIPEGYSVSREKKERFSLILESASTNQTSMYLCASSTTKANTEAFFGQGTRLTVV.

As regards this clonotype: A single base separates this from a much larger clone, so it may be a read error. This chain uses TRBV29-1 with TRBJ2-3, with a possible D match to TRBD1 (5 bases). The CDR3 is 13 residues long. V lost 0 bases to trimming and J lost 5 bases, with 9 bases between them. Germline V CDR1 and CDR2: SQVTM, ANQGSEA. CDR3 DNA: TGCAGCGTTGAAGATACCAGGGTAGATACGCAGTATTTT. Translation: CSVEDTRVDTQYF.

The sample holds many counts of this clonotype. The V gene is TRBV6-5, the J gene TRBJ2-2; 8 bases align to TRBD2. CDR1 is MNHEY and CDR2 is SVGAGI in the germline V gene. Trimming at V came to 2 bases and at J to 7 bases, leaving 9 bases not matched to a gene. The CDR3 covers 16 residues. The CDR3 nucleotides read TGTGCCAGCAGTTACCGGAAGCGGGGGTTCGGCGGGGAGCTGTTTTTT. Translation gives CASSYRKRGFGGELFF.

The table lists this clonotype with many counts. The gene calls are TRBV28 and TRBJ2-7; the match to TRBD2 covers 15 bases. The CDR3 spans 16 residues. Germline lookup yields CDR1 MDHEN and CDR2 SYDVKM. Unmatched junction bases numbered 7, after V lost 8 bases and J lost 2 bases. As DNA, the CDR3 is TGTGCCAGCTGGACTAGCGGGGGGGCCCGCCCCTACGAGCAGTACTTC. Its translation: CASWTSGGARPYEQYF.

Concerning this clonotype: Possible read error: a much larger clone is one base away. The conserved phenylalanine or tryptophan normally closing the CDR3 is absent here, so this likely arose from a read error. The chain uses TRBV13 and TRBJ1-2, with D unresolved. The CDR3 length is 14 residues. Trimming removed 4 bases from V and 3 bases from J, with 12 bases in between. Germline CDR1 reads PRHDT; CDR2 reads FYEKMQ (reference sequence). In DNA form, the CDR3 reads TGTGCCAGCAGCTCCCGCCTACCCTACTATGGCTACACCCTC. Translated: CASSSRLPYYGYTL.

This clonotype was observed many times. The gene calls are TRBV25-1 and TRBJ2-7, with 7 bases aligning to TRBD1. This CDR3 has 13 amino acids. J gave up 2 bases and V 6 bases, and 4 bases lay outside the gene matches. Germline values: CDR1 MGHDK, CDR2 SYGVNS. The CDR3 loop reads CASSGTVTYEQYF. The CDR3 DNA reads as TGTGCCAGCAGCGGGACAGTTACCTACGAGCAGTACTTC.

A word on this clonotype: One junction end disagrees with the germline gene, perhaps due to a read error. The chain carries TRBV12-3 or TRBV12-4 and TRBJ2-2, with 7 bases identical to TRBD2. The CDR3 consists of 15 residues. The CDR3 sequence is CASSRSGMNTGEPFF. CDR3 bases: TGTGCCAGCAGTCGAAGCGGGATGAACACCGGGGAGCCGTTTTTT.

This clonotype was picked up one time. CDR3 amino acids: CASGLPIEAFF. CDR3 bases: TGTGCTAGTGGTTTGCCGATCGAAGCTTTCTTT. The chain employs TRBV12-5 and TRBJ1-1, with D unresolved. Germline CDR1 and CDR2: LGHNT and FRNRAP. V lost 2 bases and J 8 bases, leaving 6 bases between the germline ends. The CDR3 loop spans 11 amino acids.

There are many counts of this clonotype. The V gene is TRBV20-1, the J gene TRBJ1-6; 8 bases are shared with TRBD1. This CDR3 spans 12 amino acids. J was trimmed by 13 bases and V by 6 bases; bases with no gene match: 8. Germline V gene sequence: CDR1 DFQATT, CDR2 SNEGSKA (reference sequence). CDR3 DNA sequence: TGCAGTGCCGGGACAGGCGGGTTGCCCCTCCACTTT. Amino acids: CSAGTGGLPLHF.

This sequence joins TRBV30 and TRBJ1-2; possibly TRBD1 for D (5 bases). The ends were cut back, 0 bases at V and 4 bases at J, with 12 bases in the middle. There are 14 residues in the CDR3. CDR1 GTSNPN and CDR2 SVGIG come from the germline V gene (reference sequence). The CDR3 DNA reads as TGTGCCTGGAGTGTCGGTAGGGGCGGCTATGGCTACACCTTC. Translated: CAWSVGRGGYGYTF.

The chain combines TRBV15 with TRBJ1-5; a weak D match, TRBD1 (6 bases). Germline V gene sequence: CDR1 LNHNV, CDR2 YYDKDF (reference sequence). CDR3 length: 16 amino acids. Trimming pared 0 bases from V and 4 bases from J, leaving 13 bases between. The CDR3 loop is CATSRDQGHANQPQHF. The CDR3 bases are TGTGCCACCAGCAGAGATCAGGGACATGCGAATCAGCCCCAGCATTTT.

This clonotype was picked up many times. This chain connects TRBV19 to TRBJ2-2; D could derive from TRBD1 or TRBD2 (7 bases each). V gave up 10 bases and J gave up 5 bases, with 14 bases separating them. The germline V gene has CDR1 LNHDA and CDR2 SQIVND (reference sequence). The CDR3 consists of 13 residues. For the CDR3, the DNA is TGTGCCACCAGACAGGGAGGGACCGGGGAGCTGTTTTTT. Translating it yields CATRQGGTGELFF.

This clonotype was seen repeatedly, ten times or more. The chain carries TRBV7-2 and TRBJ2-2; D gene unclear. CDR3 length: 14 amino acids. Trimming removed 1 base at V and 5 bases at J, with 8 bases between. Germline CDR1 SGHTA, CDR2 FQGNSA. The CDR3 DNA is TGTGCCAGCAGCTTAGAAGTGGCTACCGGGGAGCTGTTTTTT. Protein: CASSLEVATGELFF. Drawing the rest from reference TRBV7-2 and TRBJ2-2, the complete variable domain is GAGVSQSPSNKVTEKGKDVELRCDPISGHTALYWYRQSLGQGLEFLIYFQGNSAPDKSGLPSDRFSAERTGGSVSTLTIQRTQQEDSAVYLCASSLEVATGELFFGEGSRLTVL.

This clonotype was detected many times. CDR3 residues: CASSSQAKNIQYF. For the CDR3, the DNA is TGCGCCAGCAGCTCACAGGCCAAAAACATTCAGTACTTC. V and J are TRBV5-1 and TRBJ2-4; D is unresolved. CDR1 is SGHRS and CDR2 is YFSETQ in the germline V gene. V lost 3 bases and J lost 1, with 5 bases in between. CDR3 length: 13 residues.

The sample holds many counts of this clonotype. The chain links TRBV7-9 to TRBJ2-5; D remains ambiguous. This CDR3 is built from 14 residues. The germline V gene encodes CDR1 SEHNR and CDR2 FQNEAQ (reference sequence). Trimming cost V 4 bases and J 1 base, with 10 bases left between them. Here the CDR3 reads CASSSTDGQETQYF. CDR3 nucleotides: TGTGCCAGCAGCTCCACCGATGGCCAAGAGACCCAGTACTTC.

This clonotype was recorded a few times. CDR3 sequence reads: CASSQDLYNQPQHF. CDR3 coding DNA: TGTGCCAGCAGCCAAGATCTCTACAATCAGCCCCAGCATTTT. This chain uses TRBV3-1 with TRBJ1-5, with D unresolved. Germline V gene sequence: CDR1 LGHDT, CDR2 YNNKEL (reference sequence). This CDR3 is built from 14 residues. V was pared by 0 bases and J by 3 bases, with 6 bases between.

This clonotype was recorded at least ten times. CDR3 residues: CAISQDLNYGYTF. The CDR3 DNA reads as TGTGCCATCAGTCAAGACCTTAACTATGGCTACACCTTC. V usage is TRBV10-3 and J usage is TRBJ1-2; D not resolved. The V gene lost 5 bases and the J gene lost 1 base, with 8 bases spanning the gap. The CDR3 extends over 13 amino acids. The germline V gene has CDR1 ENHRY and CDR2 SYGVKD.

This chain links TRBV6-2 or TRBV6-3 with TRBJ2-7; D uncertain. Trimming cost V 6 bases and J 2 bases, with 11 bases left between them. This CDR3 is 13 amino acids long. Germline assignment: CDR1 MNHEY and CDR2 SVGEGT. The CDR3 DNA follows: TGTGCCAGCAGATTCGGCAGAACCTACGAGCAGTACTTC. It yields the protein CASRFGRTYEQYF.

This clonotype was counted at least ten times. The chain joins TRBV27 to TRBJ2-7; 7 positions agree with TRBD1. The germline gives CDR1 MNHEY, CDR2 SMNVEV (reference sequence). The CDR3 totals 14 residues. V shed 5 bases and J 2 bases; nucleotides not matched to a gene: 6. The CDR3 DNA sequence: TGTGCCAGCAGTCCCTGGGACAGTGCCTACGAGCAGTACTTC. Encoded protein: CASSPWDSAYEQYF.